Below, 24 T cell receptor beta chains from the same sample are listed, as sequenced in a study of blood T cell repertoires in COVID-19. Sequencing was performed with immunoSEQ multiplex PCR; in TCRdb, only in-frame clones are kept and a portion is missing. The sample holds 200,000 to 250,000 clones, approximately 80% seen once. The sequencing sample was made of PBMCs or T cells enriched from blood (not recorded which). These receptor sequences come from a man aged 35-49 years who had recovered from COVID-19.

The chain combines TRBV9 with TRBJ2-5; 9 nucleotides align to TRBD2. V dropped 2 bases and J dropped 4; count of bases not matched to a gene: 3. CDR1 and CDR2 from the germline V gene are SGDLS and YYNGEE. This CDR3 spans 14 amino acids. The CDR3 nucleotides read TGTGCCAGCAGCGTGGGACTAGCTCGAGAGACCCAGTACTTC. As protein: CASSVGLARETQYF.

V and J are TRBV30 and TRBJ1-2; weak D call: TRBD1 (6 bases). Trimming pared 4 bases from V and 7 bases from J, leaving 13 bases between. From germline, CDR1 is GTSNPN and CDR2 SVGIG (reference sequence). This CDR3 contains 12 residues. The CDR3 spells CAWIKQGRGYTF. The CDR3 DNA follows: TGTGCCTGGATCAAACAGGGACGTGGCTACACCTTC.

The chain carries TRBV2 and TRBJ2-3; TRBD2 matches 7 bases. Germline CDR1 reads SNHLY; CDR2 reads FYNNEI. The ends lost 5 bases at V and 2 bases at J; junction bases unmatched: 4. This CDR3 is built from 14 residues. CDR3 nucleotides: TGTGCCAGCAGTTCAGCGGGATCCACAGATACGCAGTATTTT. This codes for CASSSAGSTDTQYF.

The chain joins TRBV3-1 (or the pseudogene TRBV3-2) to TRBJ1-5; 8 nucleotides match TRBD1. The germline V gene has CDR1 LGHDT and CDR2 YNNKEL (reference sequence). The CDR3 consists of 15 residues. V was pared by 4 bases and J by 6 bases, with 8 bases of the junction left unmatched. CDR3: CASSLSGGSGQPQHF. Written as DNA, the CDR3 is TGTGCCAGCAGCCTTTCAGGGGGCTCCGGTCAGCCCCAGCATTTT.

This chain connects TRBV27 to TRBJ2-5, with TRBD1 matching 8 bases. The CDR3 totals 16 residues. V dropped 6 bases and J dropped 5; count of bases not matched to a gene: 14. Germline V gene sequence: CDR1 MNHEY, CDR2 SMNVEV (reference sequence). The CDR3 DNA follows: TGTGCCAGCAGGACGGACGCGACAGGGGCGTGGGAGACCCAGTACTTC. It specifies CASRTDATGAWETQYF.

The J gene is TRBJ2-4, the V gene TRBV3-1 (or the pseudogene TRBV3-2), with D possibly TRBD1 on 6 matching bases. Between the trimmed V and J ends, which lost 5 bases and 8 bases, there was a span of 13 bases. The CDR3 sequence is 13 residues long. CDR1 and CDR2 (germline): LGHDT, YNNKEL (reference sequence). CDR3 in DNA: TGTGCCAGCAGCTTCGGGTCAGGGGACATTCAGTACTTC. As protein: CASSFGSGDIQYF.

The rearrangement joins TRBV28 to TRBJ1-2, with D unclear. There are 13 residues in the CDR3. Trimming shortened V by 6 bases and J by 1 base, and 9 bases separated the two germline ends. Germline CDR1 reads MDHEN; CDR2 reads SYDVKM. CDR3 region: CASSLQINYGYTF. DNA for the CDR3: TGTGCCAGCAGCTTACAGATTAACTATGGCTACACCTTC.

The chain links TRBV4-1 to TRBJ1-5, with 8 bases that match TRBD1. CDR3 length: 14 residues. The germline CDR1 and CDR2 sequences are MGHRA and YSYEKL. Trimming took 4 bases from V and 7 from J; bases not matched to a gene: 6. CDR3 DNA sequence: TGCGCCAGCAGCCGGACAGGGTTCAGGCAGCCCCAGCATTTT. This sequence encodes CASSRTGFRQPQHF.

The CDR3 is CASRDQGTEAFF. The DNA of the CDR3 is TGTGCCAGTAGGGACCAGGGCACTGAAGCTTTCTTT. The J gene is TRBJ1-1, the V gene TRBV19, with TRBD1 as a possible D gene (5 bases). Trimming stripped 6 bases from V and 4 bases from J, with 9 bases between. Germline loops: CDR1 LNHDA, CDR2 SQIVND (reference sequence). The CDR3 contains 12 residues.

The table lists this clone with a few counts. The chain couples TRBV2 to TRBJ2-1; 15 bases map to TRBD2. Per the germline V gene, CDR1 is SNHLY and CDR2 is FYNNEI. The CDR3 runs to 13 residues. With V trimmed by 10 bases and J by 10 bases, 5 bases remained unmatched. CDR3 protein: CANGLAGGPEQFF. CDR3 sequence (DNA): TGTGCCAACGGACTAGCGGGAGGGCCAGAGCAGTTCTTC.

The rearrangement joins TRBV2 to TRBJ2-7, with D hard to call. This CDR3 region has 13 residues. Germline loops: CDR1 SNHLY, CDR2 FYNNEI. Trimming pared 4 bases from V and 2 bases from J, leaving 9 bases between. The DNA for the CDR3 is TGTGCCAGCAGTGGGCGTCTAGCCTACGAGCAGTACTTC. Translation: CASSGRLAYEQYF.

J is TRBJ1-1 and V is TRBV13; D not resolved. Per germline, CDR1 PRHDT and CDR2 FYEKMQ (reference sequence). This CDR3 is 13 amino acids long. The germline V and J ends were trimmed by 5 bases and 2 bases, with 9 bases remaining between them. Here the CDR3 reads CASSHQENTEAFF. DNA of the CDR3: TGTGCCAGCAGCCACCAGGAAAACACTGAAGCTTTCTTT.

The chain uses TRBV9 and TRBJ2-7; D possibly corresponds to TRBD1 (5 bases). CDR1 is SGDLS and CDR2 is YYNGEE in the germline V gene. This CDR3 spans 14 amino acids. V was trimmed by 0 bases and J by 6 bases, leaving 13 bases between them. CDR3 sequence reads: CASSVVPARGEQYF. The CDR3 DNA follows: TGTGCCAGCAGCGTAGTCCCTGCAAGGGGCGAGCAGTACTTC.

This clone has more than one count but fewer than ten. The chain carries TRBV19 and TRBJ2-1; TRBD2 matches 9 bases. V trimming: 1 base; J trimming: 8 bases; junction bases outside the gene matches: 9. Per germline, CDR1 LNHDA and CDR2 SQIVND (reference sequence). The CDR3 consists of 16 residues. Here the CDR3 reads CASSIAAGGPSDEQFF. The CDR3 nucleotides read TGTGCCAGTAGTATAGCCGCGGGAGGGCCCTCCGATGAGCAGTTCTTC.

This clone was counted at least ten times. The J gene is TRBJ2-1, the V gene TRBV4-2, with TRBD1 identical over 9 bases. V shed 4 bases, J shed 8 bases, and the junction held 9 bases outside the gene matches. The CDR3 totals 15 residues. Germline CDR1 and CDR2: LGHNA and YNFKEQ. CDR3 amino acids: CASSPGQGGGYEQFF. The CDR3 DNA reads as TGTGCCAGCAGCCCGGGACAGGGAGGAGGCTATGAGCAGTTCTTC.

This clone was picked up one time. The chain combines TRBV14 with TRBJ2-3, with TRBD2 identical over 7 bases. This CDR3 has 17 residues. From germline, CDR1 is SGHDN and CDR2 FVKESK. The V gene end was trimmed by 4 bases and the J gene end by 6 bases; junction bases not matched to a gene: 16. CDR3 sequence: CASSRTLSRAGADTQYF. The CDR3 nucleotides are TGTGCCAGCAGCCGGACCCTTTCACGGGCGGGAGCCGATACGCAGTATTTT.

This clone was counted at least ten times. The CDR3 here is CASSPLANEQFF. The CDR3 bases are TGTGCCAGCAGTCCTCTAGCAAATGAGCAGTTCTTC. The J gene is TRBJ2-1, the V gene TRBV12-3 or TRBV12-4; TRBD2 might be the D (5 bases). The CDR3 contains 12 residues. V was cut by 5 bases and J by 7 bases, with 9 bases left in between.

The rearrangement joins TRBV28 to TRBJ2-7, with 9 nucleotides matching TRBD2. Looked up from germline, CDR1 is MDHEN and CDR2 is SYDVKM. The trim removed 8 bases at V and 2 bases at J, leaving 7 bases unmatched. The CDR3 is 14 residues long. The CDR3 nucleotides read TGTGCCAGCCGAACACTAGCGGGCCCCTACGAGCAGTACTTC. Its protein product is CASRTLAGPYEQYF.

The chain joins TRBV24-1 to TRBJ1-2, with 7 bases fitting TRBD1. Unmatched junction bases numbered 2, after V lost 3 bases and J lost 2 bases. Germline values: CDR1 KGHDR, CDR2 SFDVKD. The CDR3 has 14 amino acids. The CDR3 region is CATSDRDSNYGYTF. The CDR3 nucleotides are TGTGCCACCAGTGATCGGGACAGCAACTATGGCTACACCTTC.

The gene calls are TRBV29-1 and TRBJ1-5; 8 bases line up with TRBD1. The CDR3 sequence is 13 residues long. V lost 4 bases and J lost 6; bases outside the gene matches: 5. Germline V gene data show CDR1 as SQVTM and CDR2 as ANQGSEA. The CDR3 DNA reads as TGCAGCGTTGGACATACAGGGGGTCAGCCCCAGCATTTT. Residues: CSVGHTGGQPQHF.

The rearrangement joins TRBV7-2 to TRBJ1-3; no clear D. The CDR3 is 13 residues long. V shed 1 base and J shed 4 bases, with 5 bases lying between them. CDR1 and CDR2 from the germline V gene are SGHTA and FQGNSA. The CDR3 region has the DNA TGTGCCAGCAGCTTAGACAGAGGAAACACCATATATTTT. Protein product: CASSLDRGNTIYF. The full variable domain, completed using reference TRBV7-2 and TRBJ1-3, is GAGVSQSPSNKVTEKGKDVELRCDPISGHTALYWYRQSLGQGLEFLIYFQGNSAPDKSGLPSDRFSAERTGGSVSTLTIQRTQQEDSAVYLCASSLDRGNTIYFGEGSWLTVV.

This chain joins TRBV5-1 and TRBJ2-7, with 9 bases that match TRBD2. The CDR3 has 15 amino acids. With 0 bases clipped from V and 7 bases from J, the junction kept 8 bases outside the gene matches. Germline lookup yields CDR1 SGHRS and CDR2 YFSETQ. This CDR3 is CASSLAGGGALEQYF. DNA of the CDR3: TGCGCCAGCAGCTTGGCGGGCGGGGGGGCGTTGGAGCAGTACTTC. Combining the CDR3 with reference TRBV5-1 and TRBJ2-7 gives the whole variable domain KAGVTQTPRYLIKTRGQQVTLSCSPISGHRSVSWYQQTPGQGLQFLFEYFSETQRNKGNFPGRFSGRQFSNSRSEMNVSTLELGDSALYLCASSLAGGGALEQYFGPGTRLTVT.

The chain uses TRBV5-1 and TRBJ2-7; TRBD1 matches at 7 bases. Germline CDR1 SGHRS, CDR2 YFSETQ. CDR3 length equals 14 residues. V shed 0 bases and J 2 bases; nucleotides not matched to a gene: 2. CDR3 protein: CASSLEGTAYEQYF. CDR3 DNA: TGCGCCAGCAGCTTGGAGGGGACAGCCTACGAGCAGTACTTC. Full variable domain (rest looked up from reference TRBV5-1 and TRBJ2-7): KAGVTQTPRYLIKTRGQQVTLSCSPISGHRSVSWYQQTPGQGLQFLFEYFSETQRNKGNFPGRFSGRQFSNSRSEMNVSTLELGDSALYLCASSLEGTAYEQYFGPGTRLTVT.

This clone was observed once. The J gene is TRBJ2-5, the V gene TRBV7-9; 9 bases are shared with TRBD2. V lost 3 bases to trimming and J lost 5 bases; unmatched junction nucleotides: 7. The V gene's germline CDR1 is SEHNR and CDR2 FQNEAQ (reference sequence). The CDR3 loop spans 15 amino acids. The CDR3 DNA reads as TGTGCCAGCAGCTTTATAGCGGGAGTAGCGGAGACCCAGTACTTC. Translating gives CASSFIAGVAETQYF. The variable domain in full, with the rest retrieved from reference TRBV7-9 and TRBJ2-5, is DTGVSQNPRHKITKRGQNVTFRCDPISEHNRLYWYRQTLGQGPEFLTYFQNEAQLEKSRLLSDRFSAERPKGSFSTLEIQRTEQGDSAMYLCASSFIAGVAETQYFGPGTRLLVL.